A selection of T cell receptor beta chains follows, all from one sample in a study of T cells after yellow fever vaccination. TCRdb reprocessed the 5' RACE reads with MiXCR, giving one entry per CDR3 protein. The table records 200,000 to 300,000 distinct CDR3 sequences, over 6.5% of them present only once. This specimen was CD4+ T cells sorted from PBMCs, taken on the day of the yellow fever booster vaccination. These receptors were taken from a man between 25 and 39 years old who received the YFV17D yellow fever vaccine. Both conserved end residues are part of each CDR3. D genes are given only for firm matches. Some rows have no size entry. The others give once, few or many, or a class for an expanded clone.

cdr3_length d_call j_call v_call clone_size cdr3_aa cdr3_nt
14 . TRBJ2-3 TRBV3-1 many CASSLRVGADTQYF TGTGCCAGCAGCCTGCGCGTGGGGGCAGATACGCAGTATTTT
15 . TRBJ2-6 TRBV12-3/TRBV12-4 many CASEVRASGANVLTF TGTGCCAGCGAGGTACGAGCTTCTGGGGCCAACGTCCTGACTTTC
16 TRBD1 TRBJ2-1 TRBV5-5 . CASSLAGTGGYNEQFF TGTGCCAGCAGCTTGGCCGGGACAGGGGGCTACAATGAGCAGTTCTTC
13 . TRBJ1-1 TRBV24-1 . CATLDRLGTEAFF TGTGCCACCCTAGATCGGCTGGGGACTGAAGCTTTCTTT
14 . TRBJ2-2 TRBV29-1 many CSVGVLSNTGELFF TGCAGCGTTGGTGTCCTTTCGAACACCGGGGAGCTGTTTTTT
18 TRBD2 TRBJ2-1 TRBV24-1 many CATSDSGSGGYSYNEQFF TGTGCCACCAGTGATTCCGGATCGGGGGGGTACTCCTACAATGAGCAGTTCTTC
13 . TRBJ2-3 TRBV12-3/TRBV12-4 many CASSPTVTDTQYF TGTGCCAGCAGCCCGACAGTCACAGATACGCAGTATTTT
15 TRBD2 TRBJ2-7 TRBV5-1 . CASSLSGLASYEQYF TGCGCCAGCAGCTTGTCGGGACTAGCAAGCTACGAGCAGTACTTC
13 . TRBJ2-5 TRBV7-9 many CASSSRGPETQYF TGTGCCAGCAGCTCCCGGGGGCCGGAGACCCAGTACTTC
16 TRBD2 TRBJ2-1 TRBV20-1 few CCARDPKGLAFFEQFF TGCTGTGCTAGAGATCCTAAAGGACTAGCTTTCTTCGAGCAGTTCTTC
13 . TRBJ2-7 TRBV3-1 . CASSQVPTVEQYF TGTGCCAGCAGCCAAGTACCCACAGTCGAGCAGTACTTC
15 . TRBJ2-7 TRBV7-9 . CASSQTPPGNYEQYF TGTGCCAGCAGCCAAACCCCCCCAGGAAACTACGAGCAGTACTTC
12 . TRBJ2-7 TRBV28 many CASSLPSYEQYF TGTGCCAGCAGTTTGCCCAGCTACGAGCAGTACTTC
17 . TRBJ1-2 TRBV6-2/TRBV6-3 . CASLSPGGPDNSYGYTF TGTGCCAGCCTCTCCCCCGGCGGTCCGGACAACAGCTATGGCTACACCTTC
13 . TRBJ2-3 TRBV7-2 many CASSLGFGDTQYF TGTGCCAGCAGCTTGGGGTTCGGGGATACGCAGTATTTT
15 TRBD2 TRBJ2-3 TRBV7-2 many CASSGPGGSTDTQYF TGTGCCAGCAGCGGGCCGGGAGGTAGCACAGATACGCAGTATTTT
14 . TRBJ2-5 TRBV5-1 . CASARRRTQETQYF TGCGCCAGCGCGCGAAGACGGACCCAAGAGACCCAGTACTTC
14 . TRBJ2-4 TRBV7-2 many CASSPSGAGDIQYF TGTGCCAGCAGCCCGAGCGGAGCGGGTGACATTCAGTACTTC
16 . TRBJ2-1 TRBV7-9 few CASIPPKQGPYNEQFF TGTGCCAGCATCCCGCCCAAACAGGGCCCCTACAATGAGCAGTTCTTC